This T cell receptor beta chain originates from a study of identical twins. TCRdb redid the calling of the 5' RACE reads with MiXCR, one entry per CDR3 protein. The data hold approximately 20,000 distinct CDR3 sequences, with 69% observed a single time. The CDR3 is 15 amino acids. V dropped 3 bases and J dropped 5; count of bases not matched to a gene: 9. The germline V gene has CDR1 SGHAT and CDR2 FQNNGV. A few counts support this clonotype. The chain couples TRBV11-2 to TRBJ2-5; TRBD2 aligns across 7 bases. The sequence derives from a young woman in good health. This table probably holds off-target reads from a library built for another chain. Sequenced sample: memory (CD45RO+) T cells sorted from blood. The CDR3 sequence is CASSFRAGVGETQYF. In nucleotides, the CDR3 is TGTGCCAGCAGCTTTCGGGCGGGAGTGGGTGAGACCCAGTACTTC.